The sequence of this T cell receptor (beta chain) was determined in a study of shared clonotypes between healthy human individuals (dated by TCRdb to 2018 to 2020). Some background on the complete study: A few men and two women, aged 18 to 49 years, made up the cohort. Different laboratories and diverse techniques were used to prepare libraries and sequence TCR repertoires, to increase sequencing depth and limit assay-specific biases. To estimate repertoire size and how much clonotype sharing occurs between individuals, the study deeply sequenced the blood TCR repertoires of five or six healthy adults. For each donor, CD4 naive and CD4 memory were each given three plates, CD8 naive was given two plates, and CD8 memory was given one plate. Leukapheresis yielded between about 0.94 and 10 billion PBMCs per donor. Paper-wide results and their limitations: The small number of donors limited the genetic and exposure-history diversity represented. Clonotypes shared by all four sorted-subset donors showed higher generation probabilities than non-shared clonotypes. Roughly 5% of naive CD4, around 3.5% of naive CD8, roughly 2.5% of memory CD4, and around 0.4% of memory CD8 clonotypes were shared across a few donors. Pairwise subsampling led to the expectation that sequencing depth would affect the degree of clonotype sharing among donors. Naive subsets generally had larger estimated clonotype richness than memory subsets did. Incomplete sequencing was indicated by rarefaction of sorted-subset datasets, despite the large sequencing depth. Only blood was sampled, and tissue TCR repertoires likely differ from those in blood.

Inclusive of the bounding cysteine and phenylalanine, the CDR3 is 15 residues long. Just the 45-base CDR3 DNA is kept, in frame starting at base 1. Ends trimmed: V by 1 base, J by 5 bases; bases unmatched to a gene: 5. CDR1 and CDR2 are drawn from the germline V gene: SGHDT, YYEEEE. With regard to this clone: What antigen it recognizes has not been identified. Base qualities were left out, and no much larger clone turns up one base away.

The donors were healthy, HIV-negative adults who had no recently reported acute infections or vaccinations. Only Caucasian adults living in Nashville, Tennessee, USA were represented among the donors. Magnetic negative selection was used to enrich CD4+ T cells, after which naive cells were positively selected on CD45RA and the negative fraction became the memory subset. Blood was obtained by leukapheresis, after which PBMCs were separated by Ficoll-Histopaque density gradient centrifugation and cryopreserved in liquid nitrogen vapor phase. Analytical flow cytometry was used to check the purity and quantity of every magnetically sorted T cell population. Genomic DNA was isolated from every sorted fraction and measured by UV absorbance on a Nanodrop 2000c. Using the deep immunoSEQ assay, TCR CDR3 regions were amplified from genomic DNA by multiplex PCR. Genomic DNA extracted from each cell subset was distributed evenly over all wells of several immunoSEQ 96-well plates, and each plate served as one replicate. For sorted subsets, approximately 200 ng of genomic DNA, equivalent to 25,000 to 35,000 T cell genomes, went into each replicate PCR. The purified libraries were quantified using a Qubit 3.0 fluorometer, sized with a Bioanalyzer 2100, and then quantified again using the KAPA Library Quantification kit. Each immunoSEQ 96-well plate was sequenced on its own single-read 150-cycle Illumina NextSeq 550 flow cell. The published analysis was carried out like this. Because the immunoSEQ output included only junctional sequences and no quality scores, the filtering could not be the same as the filtering used for full-length reads. Sequences were annotated with PyIR, a Python wrapper for IgBLAST v1.9, using IMGT germline references to assign V/J genes and CDR3. Reads were filtered out if the reads had weak V/J assignments (E-value above 1e-6), no CDR3, stop codons, out-of-frame junctions, or ambiguous translated residues. A V3J clonotype was defined by an identical inferred V gene, J gene, and CDR3 amino acid sequence. Percentage overlap between repertoires was calculated by dividing the number of shared unique clonotypes by the size of the smaller repertoire. Repertoire richness was assessed with RTK rarefaction, the Chao1 estimator, and Recon v2.1 estimates of unobserved clonotypes. Generation probabilities for all TCRbeta clonotypes obtained by the gDNA method from a few donors were computed using OLGA. The table comes from immuneACCESS by way of TCRdb, which keeps in-frame sequences with V and J called. Part of the clones is missing from these tables; in studies checked, under half for an unresolved V gene and the rest for unknown reasons. V and J calls and clone size are as listed in that table; D and trimming were resolved from the DNA. The sample data list some 1,400,000 clones, and roughly 96% of these were observed just once. Approximately 1.2% of the sample comes from the top ten.

Sample: naive CD4+ T cells sorted from blood. The cell subset or site label of this sample denotes: CD45RA+ positively selected. The origin of this receptor is a man aged 25-45 years in good health. The rearrangement combines TRBV5-6 with TRBJ2-7; the central 11 bases match TRBD2. The nucleotide sequence reads as follows: TGTGCCAGCAGCTTGTCTAGCGGGAGGACTCACGAGCAGTACTTC. Translated, it gives CASSLSSGRTHEQYF. Outside the CDR3, residues come from the reference TRBV5-6 and TRBJ2-7 proteins, so the full variable domain is: DAGVTQSPTHLIKTRGQQVTLRCSPKSGHDTVSWYQQALGQGPQFIFQYYEEEERQRGNFPDRFSGHQFPNYSSELNVNALLLGDSALYLCASSLSSGRTHEQYFGPGTRLTVT.